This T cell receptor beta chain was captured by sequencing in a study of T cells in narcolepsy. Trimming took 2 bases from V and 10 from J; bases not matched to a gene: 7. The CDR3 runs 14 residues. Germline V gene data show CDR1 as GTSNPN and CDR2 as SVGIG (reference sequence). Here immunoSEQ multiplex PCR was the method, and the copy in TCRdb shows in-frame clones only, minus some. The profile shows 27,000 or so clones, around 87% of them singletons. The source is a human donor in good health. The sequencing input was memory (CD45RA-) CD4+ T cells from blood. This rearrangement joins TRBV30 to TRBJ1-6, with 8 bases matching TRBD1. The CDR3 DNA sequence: TGTGCCTGGAGTCCATGGACAGGGTACTCACCCCTCCACTTT. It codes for CAWSPWTGYSPLHF.